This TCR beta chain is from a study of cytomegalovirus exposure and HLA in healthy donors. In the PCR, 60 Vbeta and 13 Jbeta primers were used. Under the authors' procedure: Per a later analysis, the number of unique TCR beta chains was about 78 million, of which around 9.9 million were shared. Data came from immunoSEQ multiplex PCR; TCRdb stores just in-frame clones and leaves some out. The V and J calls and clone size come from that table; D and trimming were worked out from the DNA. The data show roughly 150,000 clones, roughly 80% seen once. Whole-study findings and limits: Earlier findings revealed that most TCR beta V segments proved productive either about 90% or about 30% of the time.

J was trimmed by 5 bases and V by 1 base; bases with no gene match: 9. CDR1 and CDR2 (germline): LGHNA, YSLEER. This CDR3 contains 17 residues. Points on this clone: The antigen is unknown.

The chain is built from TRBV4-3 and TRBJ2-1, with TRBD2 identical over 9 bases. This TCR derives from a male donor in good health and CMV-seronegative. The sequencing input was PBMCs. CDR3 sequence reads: CASSQVMLAGTDNEQFF. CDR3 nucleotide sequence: TGCGCCAGCAGCCAAGTTATGCTAGCGGGGACTGACAATGAGCAGTTCTTC.